Below are 28 T cell receptor beta chains sequenced from a single sample in a study of cytomegalovirus exposure and HLA in healthy donors. The PCR contained 60 Vbeta and 13 Jbeta primers. Repertoires were generated with immunoSEQ multiplex PCR, while TCRdb's copy carries only in-frame clones and drops some. The sample has fewer than 100,000 clones. Sequencing was done on a sample of PBMCs. The receptor set was obtained from a man aged 18 to 29 in good health and CMV-seropositive.

V is TRBV7-9 and J is TRBJ2-7, with TRBD2 as a possible D gene (5 bases). Trimming shortened V by 3 bases and J by 7 bases, and 7 bases separated the two germline ends. The CDR3 contains 11 residues. Germline V gives CDR1 SEHNR, CDR2 FQNEAQ (reference sequence). Here the CDR3 DNA reads TGTGCCAGCAGCTTCACGGGGGAGCAGTACTTC. This sequence encodes CASSFTGEQYF.

The chain carries TRBV27 and TRBJ1-5; D is perhaps TRBD1 (6 bases). The CDR3 length is 14 residues. From germline, CDR1 is MNHEY and CDR2 SMNVEV (reference sequence). V was cut by 4 bases and J by 2 bases, with 9 bases left in between. The CDR3 loop is CASSWGQGNQPQHF. DNA for the CDR3: TGTGCCAGCAGTTGGGGGCAGGGCAATCAGCCCCAGCATTTT.

The gene calls are TRBV5-1 and TRBJ1-1; D is possibly TRBD1 (5 bases). Germline assignment: CDR1 SGHRS and CDR2 YFSETQ. The V end was cut by 0 bases, the J end by 6 bases, with 15 bases between. The CDR3 extends over 15 amino acids. The CDR3 DNA follows: TGCGCCAGCAGCTTGGATTGGGGAGGGGCCGCTGAAGCTTTCTTT. Protein sequence: CASSLDWGGAAEAFF. The full variable domain, its missing parts supplied by reference TRBV5-1 and TRBJ1-1, is KAGVTQTPRYLIKTRGQQVTLSCSPISGHRSVSWYQQTPGQGLQFLFEYFSETQRNKGNFPGRFSGRQFSNSRSEMNVSTLELGDSALYLCASSLDWGGAAEAFFGQGTRLTVV.

V and J are TRBV7-9 and TRBJ1-6; D not resolved. Germline V gives CDR1 SEHNR, CDR2 FQNEAQ (reference sequence). This CDR3 spans 16 amino acids. V lost 2 bases and J 4 bases, leaving 12 bases between the germline ends. CDR3 in DNA: TGTGCCAGCAGCTTACTCCTCGGAGAGTATAATTCACCCCTCCACTTT. This encodes CASSLLLGEYNSPLHF.

The gene calls are TRBV6-1 and TRBJ2-1; no clear D. Trimming stripped 2 bases from V and 11 bases from J, with 10 bases between. The V gene's germline CDR1 is MNHNS and CDR2 SASEGT. This CDR3 is 12 amino acids long. The CDR3 nucleotides are TGTGCCAGCAGTGAAATAAGCGCTCAGCAGTTCTTC. Translation gives CASSEISAQQFF.

The chain links TRBV5-1 to TRBJ2-7, with D unresolved. Deletions cut 2 bases from V and 0 bases from J, with 6 bases between. The CDR3 length is 13 residues. Germline CDR1 reads SGHRS; CDR2 reads YFSETQ. The CDR3 region is CASSFSYSYEQYF. The DNA for the CDR3 is TGCGCCAGCAGCTTTTCCTACTCCTACGAGCAGTACTTC. The whole variable domain, remainder taken from reference TRBV5-1 and TRBJ2-7, is KAGVTQTPRYLIKTRGQQVTLSCSPISGHRSVSWYQQTPGQGLQFLFEYFSETQRNKGNFPGRFSGRQFSNSRSEMNVSTLELGDSALYLCASSFSYSYEQYFGPGTRLTVT.

The CDR3, as DNA: TGTGCCAGCAGTTCCCTAGCGGGATCTGGCAATGAGCAGTTCTTC. It encodes CASSSLAGSGNEQFF. This chain joins TRBV6-1 and TRBJ2-1; 9 nucleotides agree with TRBD2. CDR1 is MNHNS, CDR2 SASEGT, per germline. This CDR3 has 15 residues. Trimming at V came to 5 bases and at J to 6 bases, leaving 8 bases not matched to a gene.

The chain couples TRBV28 to TRBJ2-1; unclear D gene. The CDR3 loop spans 16 amino acids. Between the trimmed V and J ends, which lost 4 bases and 6 bases, there was a span of 19 bases. Germline assignment: CDR1 MDHEN and CDR2 SYDVKM. The CDR3 loop is CASSSRSQSLFNEQFF. The CDR3 nucleotides read TGTGCCAGCAGTTCACGGAGTCAGTCCCTATTCAATGAGCAGTTCTTC.

CDR3 sequence: CASSWGLGDYSYNEQFF. CDR3 bases: TGTGCCAGCAGCTGGGGTCTTGGGGACTACTCCTACAATGAGCAGTTCTTC. The V gene is TRBV5-6, the J gene TRBJ2-1, with 7 positions matching TRBD2. CDR3 length equals 17 residues. The V gene's germline CDR1 is SGHDT and CDR2 YYEEEE. The J segment lost 0 bases and the V segment lost 3 bases, leaving 9 bases of the junction unmatched.

V gene TRBV5-6 combines with J gene TRBJ1-3, with 8 bases identical to TRBD1. The CDR3 has 16 residues. Germline V gene sequence: CDR1 SGHDT, CDR2 YYEEEE. V was pared by 4 bases and J by 2 bases, with 8 bases of the junction left unmatched. The CDR3 DNA reads as TGTGCCAGCAGCGCCGACAGGGGAGAACCTGGAAACACCATATATTTT. Protein: CASSADRGEPGNTIYF.

The rearrangement links TRBV4-2 to TRBJ1-5; 12 bases fit TRBD1. This CDR3 is 19 amino acids long. V trimming: 4 bases; J trimming: 1 base; junction bases outside the gene matches: 11. The germline V gene has CDR1 LGHNA and CDR2 YNFKEQ. CDR3 coding DNA: TGTGCCAGCAGCCCCTCAGCAATGGGACAGGGGGCGAGCAATCAGCCCCAGCATTTT. It translates to CASSPSAMGQGASNQPQHF.

The CDR3 protein is CASSLPVQETQYF. CDR3 DNA sequence: TGTGCCAGCAGCTTACCAGTCCAAGAGACCCAGTACTTC. The chain carries TRBV7-8 and TRBJ2-5; D uncertain. CDR3 length equals 13 residues. V gave up 2 bases and J gave up 1 base, with 5 bases separating them. Germline V CDR1 and CDR2: SGHVS, FQNEAQ. Full variable domain (remainder filled in from reference TRBV7-8 and TRBJ2-5): GAGVSQSPRYKVAKRGQDVALRCDPISGHVSLFWYQQALGQGPEFLTYFQNEAQLDKSGLPSDRFFAERPEGSVSTLKIQRTQQEDSAVYLCASSLPVQETQYFGPGTRLLVL.

The chain combines TRBV7-2 with TRBJ2-7; TRBD2 agrees at 12 bases. This CDR3 spans 15 amino acids. V was pared by 2 bases and J by 2 bases, with 1 base of the junction left unmatched. The germline gives CDR1 SGHTA, CDR2 FQGNSA. The DNA for the CDR3 is TGTGCCAGCAGCTTACCTAGCGGGAGGGCCTACGAGCAGTACTTC. Protein sequence: CASSLPSGRAYEQYF.

The V gene is TRBV19, the J gene TRBJ2-5, with D possibly matching TRBD1 (6 bases). The germline gives CDR1 LNHDA, CDR2 SQIVND (reference sequence). Trimming took off 1 base at V and 1 base at J, with 10 bases between the two ends. The CDR3 covers 15 residues. CDR3 sequence reads: CASSIVGHSQETQYF. CDR3 DNA sequence: TGTGCCAGTAGTATAGTGGGACACTCCCAAGAGACCCAGTACTTC.

This chain uses TRBV28 with TRBJ2-7, with 7 positions matching TRBD1. Trimming at V came to 5 bases and at J to 3 bases, leaving 7 bases not matched to a gene. The CDR3 consists of 14 residues. Germline loops: CDR1 MDHEN, CDR2 SYDVKM. The CDR3 protein is CASSPRDSIYEQYF. The CDR3, as DNA: TGTGCCAGCAGTCCCCGGGACAGCATCTACGAGCAGTACTTC.

The chain uses TRBV6-1 and TRBJ1-2, with 10 bases aligning to TRBD1. The V gene end was trimmed by 2 bases and the J gene end by 8 bases; junction bases not matched to a gene: 8. The CDR3 spans 15 residues. Germline V gene data show CDR1 as MNHNS and CDR2 as SASEGT. Here the CDR3 reads CASSETRTGGRGYTF. CDR3 DNA sequence: TGTGCCAGCAGTGAAACTCGGACAGGGGGACGAGGCTACACCTTC.

This rearrangement joins TRBV7-2 to TRBJ1-2, with D possibly TRBD1 on 6 matching bases. The CDR3 is 12 amino acids. Trimming took off 8 bases at V and 7 bases at J, with 14 bases between the two ends. CDR1 SGHTA and CDR2 FQGNSA come from the germline V gene. The CDR3, as DNA: TGTGCCAGCTCCCGGCCGACAGGTGGCTACACCTTC. As protein: CASSRPTGGYTF.

The gene calls are TRBV7-7 and TRBJ2-7; D ambiguous. This CDR3 has 15 amino acids. Germline CDR1 and CDR2: SSHAT and FNYEAQ (reference sequence). CDR3 nucleotides: TGTGCTAGTCCTCGATCCGAACTCCCCTCCTACGAGCAGTACTTC. Residues: CASPRSELPSYEQYF.

Remarks on this clone: Other DNA sequences in this sample translate to the same CDR3. CDR3 sequence: CASSLTGGGNYGYTF. DNA for the CDR3: TGCGCCAGCAGCTTGACAGGGGGGGGGAACTATGGCTACACCTTC. The V and J genes are TRBV5-1 and TRBJ1-2; 8 nucleotides match TRBD1. Germline V gene data show CDR1 as SGHRS and CDR2 as YFSETQ. Trimming at V came to 1 base and at J to 2 bases, leaving 4 bases not matched to a gene. This CDR3 region has 15 residues.

V is TRBV5-4 and J is TRBJ2-7, with TRBD1 as a possible D gene (5 bases). Between the trimmed V and J ends, which lost 4 bases and 7 bases, there was a span of 12 bases. CDR1 and CDR2 (germline): SGHNT, YYREEE (reference sequence). The length of the CDR3 is 12 residues. The CDR3 is CASSPGNDEQYF. The CDR3 region has the DNA TGTGCCAGCAGCCCAGGGAACGATGAGCAGTACTTC.

The genes are TRBV11-2 and TRBJ2-3; D perhaps matches TRBD2 (6 bases). The CDR3 has 15 residues. Germline CDR1 SGHAT, CDR2 FQNNGV. V was cut by 1 base and J by 4 bases, with 12 bases left in between. The CDR3 spells CASSLVRTGADTQYF. The CDR3 DNA reads TGTGCCAGCAGCTTAGTGAGAACGGGGGCAGATACGCAGTATTTT. Combining the CDR3 with reference TRBV11-2 and TRBJ2-3 gives the whole variable domain EAGVAQSPRYKIIEKRQSVAFWCNPISGHATLYWYQQILGQGPKLLIQFQNNGVVDDSQLPKDRFSAERLKGVDSTLKIQPAKLEDSAVYLCASSLVRTGADTQYFGPGTRLTVL.

This rearrangement joins TRBV5-8 to TRBJ1-1, with a weak D call TRBD1 (6 bases). The V gene's germline CDR1 is SGHTS and CDR2 YDEGEE. The CDR3 loop spans 14 amino acids. V gave up 4 bases and J gave up 3 bases, with 13 bases separating them. The CDR3 DNA sequence: TGTGCCAGCAGCCCCGGGAGGGGGTACACTGAAGCTTTCTTT. Its translation is CASSPGRGYTEAFF.

The chain employs TRBV7-9 and TRBJ1-5, with 8 bases aligning to TRBD1. V shed 4 bases and J 5 bases; nucleotides not matched to a gene: 7. Germline V gene data show CDR1 as SEHNR and CDR2 as FQNEAQ (reference sequence). This CDR3 comprises 15 residues. The CDR3 protein is CASSSNRGRDQPQHF. For the CDR3, the DNA is TGTGCCAGCAGCTCCAACAGGGGGAGGGATCAGCCCCAGCATTTT. Filled out from reference TRBV7-9 and TRBJ1-5, the complete variable domain reads DTGVSQNPRHKITKRGQNVTFRCDPISEHNRLYWYRQTLGQGPEFLTYFQNEAQLEKSRLLSDRFSAERPKGSFSTLEIQRTEQGDSAMYLCASSSNRGRDQPQHFGDGTRLSIL.

V usage is TRBV6-1 and J usage is TRBJ2-2; TRBD2 matches at 7 bases. J gave up 3 bases and V 5 bases, and 3 bases lay outside the gene matches. Germline CDR1 is MNHNS and CDR2 is SASEGT. The CDR3 sequence is 14 residues long. The CDR3 region has the DNA TGTGCCAGCAGTTCGCTAGCGGACACCGGGGAGCTGTTTTTT. This gives the protein CASSSLADTGELFF.

The chain is built from TRBV6-6 and TRBJ2-1; tentative D call: TRBD1 (5 bases). This CDR3 has 14 residues. Trimming removed 0 bases from V and 15 bases from J, with 18 bases in between. Germline CDR1 and CDR2: MNHNY and SVGAGI (reference sequence). CDR3 in amino acids: CASSYSKKGKGSFF. The CDR3 nucleotides are TGTGCCAGCAGTTACTCGAAGAAAGGGAAGGGGTCGTTCTTC.

The J gene is TRBJ1-1, the V gene TRBV19, with D possibly being TRBD1 (5 bases). CDR1 is LNHDA, CDR2 SQIVND, per germline (reference sequence). V was pared by 7 bases and J by 5 bases, with 14 bases between. This CDR3 has 13 amino acids. The CDR3 sequence: CASTSGESTEAFF. The CDR3 nucleotides are TGTGCCAGTACCTCGGGGGAGAGTACTGAAGCTTTCTTT.

This chain uses TRBV27 with TRBJ2-2; D possibly corresponds to TRBD2 (6 bases). The CDR3 is made up of 14 amino acids. V lost 10 bases to trimming and J lost 4 bases, with 16 bases between them. Germline V gene data show CDR1 as MNHEY and CDR2 as SMNVEV (reference sequence). The CDR3 reads CATSRERITGELFF. The CDR3 DNA is TGTGCCACTTCCCGGGAGCGGATCACCGGGGAGCTGTTTTTT.

This rearrangement joins TRBV7-2 to TRBJ1-4, with TRBD1 matching over 9 bases. This CDR3 has 15 amino acids. Germline values: CDR1 SGHTA, CDR2 FQGNSA. The ends lost 5 bases at V and 10 bases at J; junction bases unmatched: 11. As DNA, the CDR3 is TGTGCCAGCAGCCCCCGGGGACAGGGTAAAGGAAAACTGTTTTTT. Translated, it gives CASSPRGQGKGKLFF.